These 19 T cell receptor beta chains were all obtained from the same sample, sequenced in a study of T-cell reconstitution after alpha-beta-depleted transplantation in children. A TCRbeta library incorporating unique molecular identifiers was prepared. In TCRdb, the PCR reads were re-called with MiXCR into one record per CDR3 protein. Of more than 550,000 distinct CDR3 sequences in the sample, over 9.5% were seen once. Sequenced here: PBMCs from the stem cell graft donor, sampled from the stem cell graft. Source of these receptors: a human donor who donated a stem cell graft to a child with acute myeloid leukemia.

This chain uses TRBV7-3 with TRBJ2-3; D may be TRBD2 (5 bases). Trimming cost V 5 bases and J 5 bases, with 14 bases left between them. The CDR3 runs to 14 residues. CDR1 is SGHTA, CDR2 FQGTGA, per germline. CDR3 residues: CASSTSRAGDTQYF. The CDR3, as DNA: TGTGCCAGCAGCACTTCTAGGGCGGGAGATACGCAGTATTTT.

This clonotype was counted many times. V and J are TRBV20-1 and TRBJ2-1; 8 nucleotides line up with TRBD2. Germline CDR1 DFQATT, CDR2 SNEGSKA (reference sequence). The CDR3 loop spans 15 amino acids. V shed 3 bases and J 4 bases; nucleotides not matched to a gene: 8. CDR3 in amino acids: CSASKGSGIYNEQFF. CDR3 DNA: TGCAGTGCTAGTAAGGGTAGCGGGATATACAATGAGCAGTTCTTC.

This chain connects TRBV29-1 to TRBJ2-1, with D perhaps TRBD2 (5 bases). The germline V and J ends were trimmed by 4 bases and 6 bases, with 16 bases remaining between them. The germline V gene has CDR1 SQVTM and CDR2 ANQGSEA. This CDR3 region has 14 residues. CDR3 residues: CSVGNSGMGNEQFF. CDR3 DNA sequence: TGCAGCGTTGGGAACTCGGGAATGGGCAATGAGCAGTTCTTC.

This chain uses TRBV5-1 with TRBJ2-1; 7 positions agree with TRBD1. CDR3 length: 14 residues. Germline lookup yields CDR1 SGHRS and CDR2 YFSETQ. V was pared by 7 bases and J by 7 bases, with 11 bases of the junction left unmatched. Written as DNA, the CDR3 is TGCGCCAGCGGGGGACAGAGAATGGGAAATGAGCAGTTCTTC. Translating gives CASGGQRMGNEQFF.

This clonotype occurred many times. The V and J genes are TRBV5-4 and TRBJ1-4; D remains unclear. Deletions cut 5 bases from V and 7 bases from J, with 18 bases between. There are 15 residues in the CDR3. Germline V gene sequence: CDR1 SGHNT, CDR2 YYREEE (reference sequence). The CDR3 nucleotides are TGTGCCAGCAGAGAGCCGCCCAGAGGAAGTGAAAAACTGTTTTTT. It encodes CASREPPRGSEKLFF.

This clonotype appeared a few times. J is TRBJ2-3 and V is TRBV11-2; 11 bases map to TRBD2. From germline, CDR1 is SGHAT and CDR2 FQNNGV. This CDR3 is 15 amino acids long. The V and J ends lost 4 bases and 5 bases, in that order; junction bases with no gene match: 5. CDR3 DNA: TGTGCCAGCAGCTCCAACGGACTAGCGGGAGATACGCAGTATTTT. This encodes CASSSNGLAGDTQYF.

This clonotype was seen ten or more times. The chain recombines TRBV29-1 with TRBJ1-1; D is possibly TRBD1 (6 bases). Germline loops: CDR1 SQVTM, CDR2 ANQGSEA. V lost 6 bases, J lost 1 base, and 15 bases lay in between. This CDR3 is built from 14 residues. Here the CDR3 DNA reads TGCAGCGTGAGACAGGCAGGAGGGAACACTGAAGCTTTCTTT. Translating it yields CSVRQAGGNTEAFF.

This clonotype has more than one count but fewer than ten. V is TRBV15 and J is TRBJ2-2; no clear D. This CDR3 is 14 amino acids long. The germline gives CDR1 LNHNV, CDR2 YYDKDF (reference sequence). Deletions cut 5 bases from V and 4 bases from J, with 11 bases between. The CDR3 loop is CATSARTSTGELFF. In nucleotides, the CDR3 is TGTGCCACCAGCGCTAGAACGAGCACCGGGGAGCTGTTTTTT.

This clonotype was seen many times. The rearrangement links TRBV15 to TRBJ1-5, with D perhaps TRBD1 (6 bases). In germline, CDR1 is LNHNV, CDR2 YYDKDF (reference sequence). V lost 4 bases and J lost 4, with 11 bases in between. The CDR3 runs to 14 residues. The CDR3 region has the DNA TGTGCCACCAGCACAGACAGGTGGAATCAGCCCCAGCATTTT. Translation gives CATSTDRWNQPQHF.

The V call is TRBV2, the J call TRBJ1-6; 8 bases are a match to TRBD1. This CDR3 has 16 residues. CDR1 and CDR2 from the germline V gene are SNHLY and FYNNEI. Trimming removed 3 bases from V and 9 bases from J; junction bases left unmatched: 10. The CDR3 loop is CASSDPAGTGISPLHF. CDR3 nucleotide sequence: TGTGCCAGCAGTGATCCCGCCGGGACAGGAATTTCACCCCTCCACTTT.

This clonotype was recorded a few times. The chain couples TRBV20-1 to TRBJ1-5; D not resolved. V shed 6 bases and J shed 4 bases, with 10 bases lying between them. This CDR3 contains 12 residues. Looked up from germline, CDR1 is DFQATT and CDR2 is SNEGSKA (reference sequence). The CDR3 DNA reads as TGCAGTGCGACCCGGCAGAATCAGCCCCAGCATTTT. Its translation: CSATRQNQPQHF.

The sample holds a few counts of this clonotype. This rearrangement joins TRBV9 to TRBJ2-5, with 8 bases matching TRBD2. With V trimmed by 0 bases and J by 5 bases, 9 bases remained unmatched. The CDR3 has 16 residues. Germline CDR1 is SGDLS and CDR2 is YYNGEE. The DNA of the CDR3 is TGTGCCAGCAGCGTAGGGGGACTAGGGATCGGCGAGACCCAGTACTTC. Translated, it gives CASSVGGLGIGETQYF.

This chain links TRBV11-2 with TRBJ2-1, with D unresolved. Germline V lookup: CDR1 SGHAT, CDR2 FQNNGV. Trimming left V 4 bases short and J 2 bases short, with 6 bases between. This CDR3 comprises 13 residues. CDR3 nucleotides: TGTGCCAGCAGCTCCTCCACCTACAATGAGCAGTTCTTC. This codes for CASSSSTYNEQFF.

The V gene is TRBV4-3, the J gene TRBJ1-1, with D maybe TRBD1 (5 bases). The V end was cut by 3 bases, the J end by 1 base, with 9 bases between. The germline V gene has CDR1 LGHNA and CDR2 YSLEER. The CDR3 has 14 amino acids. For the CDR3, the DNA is TGCGCCAGCAGCCAGGGGGACCCGAACACTGAAGCTTTCTTT. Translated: CASSQGDPNTEAFF.

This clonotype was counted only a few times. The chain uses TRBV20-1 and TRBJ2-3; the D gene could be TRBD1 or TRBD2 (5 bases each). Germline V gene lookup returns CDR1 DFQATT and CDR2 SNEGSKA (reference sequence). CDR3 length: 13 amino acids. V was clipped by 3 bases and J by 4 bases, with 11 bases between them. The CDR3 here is CSARRGGADTQYF. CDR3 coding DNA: TGCAGTGCTAGGAGGGGTGGGGCAGATACGCAGTATTTT.

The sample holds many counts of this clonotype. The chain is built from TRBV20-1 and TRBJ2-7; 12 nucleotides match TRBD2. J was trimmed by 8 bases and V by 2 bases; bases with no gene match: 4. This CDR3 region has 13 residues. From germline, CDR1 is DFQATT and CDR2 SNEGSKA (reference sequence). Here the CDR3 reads CSARLAGGLQQYF. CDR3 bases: TGCAGTGCTAGACTAGCGGGAGGGTTGCAGCAGTACTTC.

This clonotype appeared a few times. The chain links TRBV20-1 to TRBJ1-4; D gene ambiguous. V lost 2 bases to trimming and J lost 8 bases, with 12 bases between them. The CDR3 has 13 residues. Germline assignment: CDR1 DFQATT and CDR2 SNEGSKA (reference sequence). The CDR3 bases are TGCAGTGCTAGAAATGTGCACAACGAAAAACTGTTTTTT. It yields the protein CSARNVHNEKLFF.

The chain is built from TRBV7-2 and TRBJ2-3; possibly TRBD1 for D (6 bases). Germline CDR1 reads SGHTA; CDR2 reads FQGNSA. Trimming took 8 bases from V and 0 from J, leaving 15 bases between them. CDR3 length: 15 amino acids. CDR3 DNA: TGTGCCAGCCGCCTCGACAGGTTTAGCACAGATACGCAGTATTTT. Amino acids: CASRLDRFSTDTQYF. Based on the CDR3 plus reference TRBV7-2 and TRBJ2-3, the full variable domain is GAGVSQSPSNKVTEKGKDVELRCDPISGHTALYWYRQSLGQGLEFLIYFQGNSAPDKSGLPSDRFSAERTGGSVSTLTIQRTQQEDSAVYLCASRLDRFSTDTQYFGPGTRLTVL.

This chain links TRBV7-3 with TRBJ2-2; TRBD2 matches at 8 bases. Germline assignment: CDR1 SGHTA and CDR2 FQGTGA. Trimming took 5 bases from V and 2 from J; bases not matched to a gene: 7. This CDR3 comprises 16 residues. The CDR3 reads CASSRGLVTNTGELFF. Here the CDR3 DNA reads TGTGCCAGCAGCCGGGGACTAGTTACTAACACCGGGGAGCTGTTTTTT.